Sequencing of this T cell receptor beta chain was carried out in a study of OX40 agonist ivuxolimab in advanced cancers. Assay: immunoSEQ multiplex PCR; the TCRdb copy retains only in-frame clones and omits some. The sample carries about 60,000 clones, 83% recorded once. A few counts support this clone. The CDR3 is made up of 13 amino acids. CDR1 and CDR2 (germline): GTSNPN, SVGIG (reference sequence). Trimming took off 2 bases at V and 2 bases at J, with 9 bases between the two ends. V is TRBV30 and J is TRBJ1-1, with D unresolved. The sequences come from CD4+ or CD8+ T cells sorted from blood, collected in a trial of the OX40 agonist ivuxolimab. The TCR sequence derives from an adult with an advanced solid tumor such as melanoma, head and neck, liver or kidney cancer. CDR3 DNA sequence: TGTGCCTGGAGTCTCGGAGTTAACACTGAAGCTTTCTTT. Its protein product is CAWSLGVNTEAFF.